The 2 T cell receptor beta chains reported below all come from one sample, sequenced in a study of glioma-infiltrating T cells (TCRdb year 2016). Sequenced on an Illumina MiSeq. The iRepertoire nested amplicon-rescue multiplex PCR (arm-PCR) platform was used to amplify TCR alpha and beta CDR3 regions from RNA. TCRdb reprocessed the public reads (quality trimming at Q25 with fastp, clone calling with MiXCR) and kept in-frame beta chains. Each record represents a unique CDR3 protein, reported with the most common genes and DNA among its rows. The sample table holds approximately 140,000 distinct CDR3 sequences, of which around 23% were seen once. 25% to 30% of the sample comes from the top ten. The sequenced material came from glioma tissue, nonneoplastic brain tissue, or PBMCs (not recorded which). All receptors come from a human donor with low-grade glioma or glioblastoma, undergoing nonglioma brain surgery, or in good health (not recorded which).

This clonotype was observed at least ten times. This chain uses TRBV25-1 with TRBJ1-1, with TRBD1 matching over 9 bases. The CDR3 loop spans 15 amino acids. With V trimmed by 4 bases and J by 4 bases, 7 bases remained unmatched. Germline CDR1 MGHDK, CDR2 SYGVNS. DNA for the CDR3: TGTGCCAGCAGTGCACCTTGGGACAGGGCCACTGAAGCTTTCTTT. It encodes CASSAPWDRATEAFF.

There are many counts of this clonotype. This chain links TRBV6-1 with TRBJ2-3; weak D call: TRBD2 (6 bases). Germline V gene sequence: CDR1 MNHNS, CDR2 SASEGT. The CDR3 covers 15 residues. V gave up 6 bases and J gave up 1 base, with 14 bases separating them. The CDR3: CASSPGIAGTDTQYF. CDR3 in DNA: TGTGCCAGCAGCCCTGGGATAGCGGGCACAGATACGCAGTATTTT.